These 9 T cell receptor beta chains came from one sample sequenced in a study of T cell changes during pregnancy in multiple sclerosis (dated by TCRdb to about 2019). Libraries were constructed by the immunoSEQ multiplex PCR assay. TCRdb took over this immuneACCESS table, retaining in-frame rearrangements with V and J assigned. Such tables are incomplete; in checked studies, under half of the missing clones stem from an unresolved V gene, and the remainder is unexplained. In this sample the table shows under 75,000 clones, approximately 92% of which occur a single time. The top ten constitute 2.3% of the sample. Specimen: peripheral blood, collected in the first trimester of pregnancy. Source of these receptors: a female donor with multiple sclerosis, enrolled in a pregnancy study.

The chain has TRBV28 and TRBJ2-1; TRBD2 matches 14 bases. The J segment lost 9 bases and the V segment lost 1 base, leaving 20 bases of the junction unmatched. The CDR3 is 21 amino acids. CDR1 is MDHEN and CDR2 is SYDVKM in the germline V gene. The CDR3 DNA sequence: TGTGCCAGCAGTTTATTCGGGGGACTAGCGGGAGCGGCTCTCATGGGCAGTGAGCAGTTCTTC. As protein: CASSLFGGLAGAALMGSEQFF.

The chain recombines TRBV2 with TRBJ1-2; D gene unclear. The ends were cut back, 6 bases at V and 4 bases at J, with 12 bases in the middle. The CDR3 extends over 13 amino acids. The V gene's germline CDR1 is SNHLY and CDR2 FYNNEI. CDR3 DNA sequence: TGTGCCAGCAGCCTCGTGACGGGCTATGGCTACACCTTC. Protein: CASSLVTGYGYTF.

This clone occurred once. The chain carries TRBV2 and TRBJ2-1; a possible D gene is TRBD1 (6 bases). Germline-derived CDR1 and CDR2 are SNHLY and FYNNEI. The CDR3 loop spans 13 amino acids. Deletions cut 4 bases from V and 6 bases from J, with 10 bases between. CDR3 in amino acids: CASSVQGLNEQFF. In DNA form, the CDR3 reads TGTGCCAGCAGTGTGCAGGGGCTCAATGAGCAGTTCTTC. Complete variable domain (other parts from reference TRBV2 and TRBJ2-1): EPEVTQTPSHQVTQMGQEVILRCVPISNHLYFYWYRQILGQKVEFLVSFYNNEISEKSEIFDDQFSVERPDGSNFTLKIRSTKLEDSAMYFCASSVQGLNEQFFGPGTRLTVL.

The CDR3 sequence: CSARQVPEQYF. The DNA of the CDR3 is TGCAGTGCTAGACAGGTTCCCGAGCAGTACTTC. The chain has TRBV20-1 and TRBJ2-7; no definite D call. The germline V gene has CDR1 DFQATT and CDR2 SNEGSKA (reference sequence). This CDR3 comprises 11 residues. V was pared by 2 bases and J by 6 bases, with 8 bases between.

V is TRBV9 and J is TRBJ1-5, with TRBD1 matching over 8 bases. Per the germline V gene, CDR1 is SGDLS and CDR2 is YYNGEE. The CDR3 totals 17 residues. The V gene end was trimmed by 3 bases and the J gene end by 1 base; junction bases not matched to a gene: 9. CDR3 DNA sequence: TGTGCCAGCAGCGCGGGATCAGGGGGCGAAAGCAATCAGCCCCAGCATTTT. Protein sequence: CASSAGSGGESNQPQHF.

The CDR3 sequence is CASSFDRGSSSGNTIYF. CDR3 sequence (DNA): TGTGCCAGCAGCTTCGACAGGGGGTCGAGCTCTGGAAACACCATATATTTT. The chain links TRBV5-6 to TRBJ1-3; 9 nucleotides align to TRBD1. The CDR3 loop spans 17 amino acids. Germline CDR1 reads SGHDT; CDR2 reads YYEEEE. V gave up 2 bases and J gave up 0 bases; unmatched junction bases: 6.

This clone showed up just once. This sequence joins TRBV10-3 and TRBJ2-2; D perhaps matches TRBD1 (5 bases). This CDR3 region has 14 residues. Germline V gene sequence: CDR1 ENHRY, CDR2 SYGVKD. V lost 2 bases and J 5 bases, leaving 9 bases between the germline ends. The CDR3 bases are TGTGCCATCAGTGAGGTGGGGCTGACCGGGGAGCTGTTTTTT. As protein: CAISEVGLTGELFF.

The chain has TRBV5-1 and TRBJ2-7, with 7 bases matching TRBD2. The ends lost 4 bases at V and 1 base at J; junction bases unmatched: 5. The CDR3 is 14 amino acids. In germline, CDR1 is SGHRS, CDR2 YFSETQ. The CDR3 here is CASSIDGRSYEQYF. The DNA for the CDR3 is TGCGCCAGCAGCATAGACGGGAGGTCCTACGAGCAGTACTTC.

CDR3 nucleotides: TGTGCCTGGAATAGCGATACCACAGATACGCAGTATTTT. This sequence encodes CAWNSDTTDTQYF. This sequence joins TRBV30 and TRBJ2-3; D possibly corresponds to TRBD2 (5 bases). This CDR3 is built from 13 residues. V lost 4 bases and J lost 2, with 10 bases in between. Germline V lookup: CDR1 GTSNPN, CDR2 SVGIG (reference sequence).